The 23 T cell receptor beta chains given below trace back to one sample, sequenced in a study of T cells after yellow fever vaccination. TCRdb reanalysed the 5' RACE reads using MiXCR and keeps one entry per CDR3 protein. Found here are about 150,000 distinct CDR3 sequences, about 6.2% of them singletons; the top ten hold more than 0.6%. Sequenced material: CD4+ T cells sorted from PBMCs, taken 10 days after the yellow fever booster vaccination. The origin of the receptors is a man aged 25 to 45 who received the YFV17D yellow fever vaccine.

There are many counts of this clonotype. CDR3 nucleotides: TGTGCCAGCAGTACCTCTGGGCCGGGGGGCCGGGAGCTGTTTTTT. As protein: CASSTSGPGGRELFF. This sequence joins TRBV12-3 or TRBV12-4 and TRBJ2-2; maybe TRBD2 (7 bases). The germline V and J ends were trimmed by 5 bases and 9 bases, with 19 bases remaining between them. This CDR3 spans 15 amino acids.

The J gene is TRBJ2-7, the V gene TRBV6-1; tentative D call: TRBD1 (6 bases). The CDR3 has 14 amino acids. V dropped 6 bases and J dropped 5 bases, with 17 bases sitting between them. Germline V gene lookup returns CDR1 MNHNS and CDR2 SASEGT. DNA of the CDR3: TGTGCCAGCAGCAACAGGGCAATTCGGGACGAGCAGTACTTC. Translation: CASSNRAIRDEQYF.

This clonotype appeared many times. CDR3 sequence reads: CAWSHRGFGKLFF. For the CDR3, the DNA is TGTGCCTGGAGTCACAGGGGCTTCGGAAAACTGTTTTTT. The chain has TRBV30 and TRBJ1-4; 7 bases line up with TRBD1. The CDR3 has 13 residues. With 2 bases clipped from V and 10 bases from J, the junction kept 7 bases outside the gene matches. CDR1 and CDR2 (germline): GTSNPN, SVGIG (reference sequence).

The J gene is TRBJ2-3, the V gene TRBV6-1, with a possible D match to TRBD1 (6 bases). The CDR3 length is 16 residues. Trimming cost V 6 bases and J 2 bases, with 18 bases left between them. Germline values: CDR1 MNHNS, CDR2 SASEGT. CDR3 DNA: TGTGCCAGCAGCCGGACTGGGGGACATCTCACAGATACGCAGTATTTT. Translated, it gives CASSRTGGHLTDTQYF.

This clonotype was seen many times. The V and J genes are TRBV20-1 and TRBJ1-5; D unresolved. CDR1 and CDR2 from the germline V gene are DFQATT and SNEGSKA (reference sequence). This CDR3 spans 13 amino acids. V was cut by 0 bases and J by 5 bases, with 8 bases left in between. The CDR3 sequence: CSARDHGDQPQHF. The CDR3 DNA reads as TGCAGTGCTAGAGATCACGGAGATCAGCCCCAGCATTTT.

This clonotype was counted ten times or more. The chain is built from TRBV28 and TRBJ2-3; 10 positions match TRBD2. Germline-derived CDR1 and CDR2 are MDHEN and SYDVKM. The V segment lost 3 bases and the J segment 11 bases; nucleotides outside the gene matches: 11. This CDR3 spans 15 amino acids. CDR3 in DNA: TGTGCCAGCAGTTTTATAAGGCTAGCGGGAGTTCGGCAGTATTTT. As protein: CASSFIRLAGVRQYF.

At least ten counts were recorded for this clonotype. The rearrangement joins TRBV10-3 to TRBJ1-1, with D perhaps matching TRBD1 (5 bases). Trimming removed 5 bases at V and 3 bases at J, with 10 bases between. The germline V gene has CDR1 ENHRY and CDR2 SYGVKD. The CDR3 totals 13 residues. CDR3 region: CAISQGIDTEAFF. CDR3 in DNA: TGTGCCATCAGTCAGGGAATTGACACTGAAGCTTTCTTT.

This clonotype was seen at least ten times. CDR3 nucleotide sequence: TGTGCCAGCAGCCGGGGTTCGGGACAGTCCTACGAGCAGTACTTC. It encodes CASSRGSGQSYEQYF. The chain employs TRBV5-5 and TRBJ2-7, with TRBD1 matching over 7 bases. Trimming cost V 4 bases and J 1 base; bases outside gene matches: 8. Germline CDR1 reads SGHKS; CDR2 reads YYEKEE (reference sequence). This CDR3 is built from 15 residues.

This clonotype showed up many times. The CDR3 sequence is CASSLAEGWDGYTF. CDR3 coding DNA: TGCGCCAGCAGCTTGGCGGAGGGCTGGGATGGCTACACCTTC. The chain joins TRBV5-1 to TRBJ1-2, with unresolved D. V was cut by 0 bases and J by 6 bases, with 12 bases left in between. The CDR3 has 14 amino acids. Germline-derived CDR1 and CDR2 are SGHRS and YFSETQ.

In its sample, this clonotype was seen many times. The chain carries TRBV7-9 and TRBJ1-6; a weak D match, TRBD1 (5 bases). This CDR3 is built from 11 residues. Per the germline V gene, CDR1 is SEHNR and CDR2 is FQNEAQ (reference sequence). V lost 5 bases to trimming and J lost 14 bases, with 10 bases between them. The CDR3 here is CASSASGALHF. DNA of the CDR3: TGTGCCAGCAGCGCCTCGGGGGCCCTCCACTTT.

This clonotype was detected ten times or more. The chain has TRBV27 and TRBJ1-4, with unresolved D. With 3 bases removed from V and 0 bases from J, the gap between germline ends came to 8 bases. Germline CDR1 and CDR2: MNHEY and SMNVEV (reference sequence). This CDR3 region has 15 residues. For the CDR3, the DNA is TGTGCCAGCAGTTTTGGCGGATCAACTAATGAAAAACTGTTTTTT. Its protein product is CASSFGGSTNEKLFF.

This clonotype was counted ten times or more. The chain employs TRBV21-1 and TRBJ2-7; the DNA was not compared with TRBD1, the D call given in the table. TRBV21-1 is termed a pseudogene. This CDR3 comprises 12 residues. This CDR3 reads CASSKEDREQYF. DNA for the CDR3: TGTGCCAGCAGCAAAGAGGACAGGGAGCAGTACTTC.

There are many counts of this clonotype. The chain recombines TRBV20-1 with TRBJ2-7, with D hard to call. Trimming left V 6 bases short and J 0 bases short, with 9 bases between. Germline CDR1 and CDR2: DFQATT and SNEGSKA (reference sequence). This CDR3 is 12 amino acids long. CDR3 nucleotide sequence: TGCAGTGCCCTAGGGAACTCCTACGAGCAGTACTTC. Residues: CSALGNSYEQYF.

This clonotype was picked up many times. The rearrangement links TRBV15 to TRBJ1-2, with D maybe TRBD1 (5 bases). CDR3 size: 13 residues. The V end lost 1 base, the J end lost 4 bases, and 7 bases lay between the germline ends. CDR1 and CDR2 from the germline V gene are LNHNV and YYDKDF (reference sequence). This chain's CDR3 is CATSRGGTYGYTF. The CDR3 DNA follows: TGTGCCACCAGCAGAGGAGGGACCTATGGCTACACCTTC.

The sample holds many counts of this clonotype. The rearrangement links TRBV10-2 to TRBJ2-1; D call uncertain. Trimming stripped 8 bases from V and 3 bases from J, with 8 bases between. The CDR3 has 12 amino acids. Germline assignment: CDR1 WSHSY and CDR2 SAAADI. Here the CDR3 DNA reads TGCGCCAGCTCAACCTTCTACAATGAGCAGTTCTTC. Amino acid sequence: CASSTFYNEQFF.

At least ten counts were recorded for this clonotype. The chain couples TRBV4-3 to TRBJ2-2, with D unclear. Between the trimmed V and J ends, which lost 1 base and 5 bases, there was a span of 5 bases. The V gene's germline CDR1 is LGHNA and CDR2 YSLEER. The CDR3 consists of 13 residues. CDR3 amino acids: CASSQVGTGELFF. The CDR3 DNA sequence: TGCGCCAGCAGCCAAGTTGGTACCGGGGAGCTGTTTTTT.

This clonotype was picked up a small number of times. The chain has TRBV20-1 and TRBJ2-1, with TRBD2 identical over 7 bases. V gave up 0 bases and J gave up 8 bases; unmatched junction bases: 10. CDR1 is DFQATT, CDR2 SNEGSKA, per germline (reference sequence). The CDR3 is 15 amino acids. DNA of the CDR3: TGCAGTGCTAGAGATCGCGGGAGTCGCCACGATGAGCAGTTCTTC. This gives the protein CSARDRGSRHDEQFF.

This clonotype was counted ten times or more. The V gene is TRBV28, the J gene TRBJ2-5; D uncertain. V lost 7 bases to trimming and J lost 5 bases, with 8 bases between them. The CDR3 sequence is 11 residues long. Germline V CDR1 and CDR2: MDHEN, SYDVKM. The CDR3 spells CASTSSETQYF. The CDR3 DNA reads TGTGCCAGCACCTCGAGTGAGACCCAGTACTTC.

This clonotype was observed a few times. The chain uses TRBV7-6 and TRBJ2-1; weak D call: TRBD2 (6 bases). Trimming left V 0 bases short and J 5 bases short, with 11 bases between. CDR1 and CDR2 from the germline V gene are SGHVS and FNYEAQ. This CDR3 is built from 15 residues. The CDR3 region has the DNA TGTGCCAGCAGCTTAGCTAGATTAGCGGACAATGAGCAGTTCTTC. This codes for CASSLARLADNEQFF.

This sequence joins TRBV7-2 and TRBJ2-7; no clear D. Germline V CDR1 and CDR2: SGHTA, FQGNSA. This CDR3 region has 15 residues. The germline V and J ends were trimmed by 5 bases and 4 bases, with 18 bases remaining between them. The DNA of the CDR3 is TGTGCCAGCAGCCCCACCCACGGATTTGGGTACGAGCAGTACTTC. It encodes CASSPTHGFGYEQYF.

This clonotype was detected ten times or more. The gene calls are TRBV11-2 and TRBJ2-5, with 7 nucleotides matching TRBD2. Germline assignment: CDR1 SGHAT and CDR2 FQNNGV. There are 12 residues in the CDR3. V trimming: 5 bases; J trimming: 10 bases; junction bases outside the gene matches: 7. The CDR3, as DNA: TGTGCCAGCAGCCGCACGGGGAGGGACCAGTACTTC. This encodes CASSRTGRDQYF.

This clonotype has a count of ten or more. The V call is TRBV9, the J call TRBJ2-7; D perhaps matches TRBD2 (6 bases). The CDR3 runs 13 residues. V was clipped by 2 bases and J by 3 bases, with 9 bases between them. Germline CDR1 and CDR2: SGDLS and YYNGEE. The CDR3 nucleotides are TGTGCCAGCAGCGTTGGAGGGAGCTACGAGCAGTACTTC. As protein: CASSVGGSYEQYF.

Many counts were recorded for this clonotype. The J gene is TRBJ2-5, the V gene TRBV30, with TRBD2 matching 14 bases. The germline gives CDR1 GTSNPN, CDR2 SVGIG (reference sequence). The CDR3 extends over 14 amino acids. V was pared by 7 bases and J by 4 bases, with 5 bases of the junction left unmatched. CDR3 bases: TGTGCCTCCCACGGACTAGCGGGAGGAGAGACCCAGTACTTC. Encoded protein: CASHGLAGGETQYF.